This TCR beta chain originates from a study of OX40 agonist ivuxolimab in advanced cancers. TCRdb's copy holds only in-frame clones and misses some; the assay was immunoSEQ multiplex PCR. This table has approximately 25,000 clones, roughly 90% appearing once. The study, taken as a whole, reports: Clonal expansion among partial responders at 0.1-3.0 mg/kg ranked near the lowest.

Details on this clone: As yet, its antigen is unknown.

This receptor was identified in an adult with an advanced solid tumor such as melanoma, head and neck, liver or kidney cancer. The input for sequencing was CD4+ or CD8+ T cells sorted from blood, taken in a trial of the OX40 agonist ivuxolimab.

DNA for the CDR3: TGTGCCAGCAGCTTAGGGGTGAATCAGCCCCAGCATTTT. Translation: CASSLGVNQPQHF. The chain recombines TRBV13 with TRBJ1-5; no firm D call. The V and J ends lost 0 bases and 4 bases respectively, with 4 bases between them. Germline V gene lookup returns CDR1 PRHDT and CDR2 FYEKMQ (reference sequence). This CDR3 comprises 13 residues.